Shown below are 20 T cell receptor beta chains from a single sample sequenced in a study of blood T cell repertoires in COVID-19. Some clones are missing from TCRdb's copy, which holds only in-frame ones; the method was immunoSEQ multiplex PCR. The sample contains 150,000 to 200,000 clones, 89% of which appear only once. The specimen was PBMCs or T cells enriched from blood (not recorded which). All receptors derive from a woman in her forties with acute COVID-19.

The V and J genes are TRBV7-3 and TRBJ2-1; TRBD1 is a possible D gene (6 bases). Trimming took 4 bases from V and 0 from J, leaving 13 bases between them. This CDR3 has 16 amino acids. Looked up from germline, CDR1 is SGHTA and CDR2 is FQGTGA. The CDR3 region is CASSSQGLSSYNEQFF. The CDR3 coding sequence is TGTGCCAGCAGCTCGCAGGGGCTCAGCTCCTACAATGAGCAGTTCTTC.

V is TRBV28 and J is TRBJ1-4; maybe TRBD1 (5 bases). Germline V gene lookup returns CDR1 MDHEN and CDR2 SYDVKM. V was shortened by 2 bases and J by 3 bases, with 10 bases between the two germline ends. There are 15 residues in the CDR3. DNA for the CDR3: TGTGCCAGCAGTTTAAGACAGATTGCTAATGAAAAACTGTTTTTT. It codes for CASSLRQIANEKLFF.

The chain uses TRBV9 and TRBJ2-1, with D possibly being TRBD1 (6 bases). The CDR3 spans 12 residues. Trimming stripped 5 bases from V and 6 bases from J, with 9 bases between. Germline V gene lookup returns CDR1 SGDLS and CDR2 YYNGEE. DNA for the CDR3: TGTGCCAGCAGGGGGGCGGGCAATGAGCAGTTCTTC. Its translation: CASRGAGNEQFF.

As for this clone: Other DNA sequences from this sample encode an identical CDR3 as well. The J gene is TRBJ1-1, the V gene TRBV7-9; D call uncertain. The CDR3 consists of 10 residues. The germline V gene has CDR1 SEHNR and CDR2 FQNEAQ (reference sequence). The ends were cut back, 9 bases at V and 5 bases at J, with 7 bases in the middle. The CDR3 DNA reads TGTGCCAGTGGCGGTACTGAAGCTTTCTTT. Residues: CASGGTEAFF.

The chain links TRBV6-5 to TRBJ2-3, with TRBD1 identical over 8 bases. The CDR3 covers 15 residues. The ends lost 4 bases at V and 5 bases at J; junction bases unmatched: 8. Per the germline V gene, CDR1 is MNHEY and CDR2 is SVGAGI. CDR3 DNA: TGTGCCAGCAGTTCCGACAGGGGCCCCAAAGATACGCAGTATTTT. Amino acids: CASSSDRGPKDTQYF.

This clone was counted once. The rearrangement uses TRBV29-1 and TRBJ1-3; D is ambiguous. V was shortened by 5 bases and J by 4 bases, with 12 bases between the two germline ends. Germline V CDR1 and CDR2: SQVTM, ANQGSEA. The CDR3 runs to 13 residues. CDR3 in DNA: TGCAGCGTTTCGTCCGACACGGGAAACACCATATATTTT. Protein product: CSVSSDTGNTIYF.

The J gene is TRBJ1-6, the V gene TRBV15, with D uncertain. Germline lookup yields CDR1 LNHNV and CDR2 YYDKDF (reference sequence). Trimming stripped 1 base from V and 0 bases from J, with 13 bases between. This CDR3 spans 18 amino acids. The CDR3 coding sequence is TGTGCCACCAGCAGAGTTTCGGGTCGGGGCTCCTATAATTCACCCCTCCACTTT. Protein: CATSRVSGRGSYNSPLHF.

The chain is built from TRBV7-9 and TRBJ2-1, with 7 bases fitting TRBD1. The germline V gene has CDR1 SEHNR and CDR2 FQNEAQ (reference sequence). The CDR3 loop spans 15 amino acids. With V trimmed by 1 base and J by 3 bases, 3 bases remained unmatched. The DNA of the CDR3 is TGTGCCAGCAGCTTAGAGGGGGCCGGCTACAATGAGCAGTTCTTC. Protein product: CASSLEGAGYNEQFF.

J is TRBJ1-6 and V is TRBV27; the match to TRBD1 covers 7 bases. The V and J ends lost 0 bases and 2 bases, in that order; junction bases with no gene match: 10. The germline V gene has CDR1 MNHEY and CDR2 SMNVEV (reference sequence). The CDR3 has 19 amino acids. CDR3 residues: CASSLSLVTGSAYNSPLHF. DNA of the CDR3: TGTGCCAGCAGTTTATCGCTAGTGACAGGGTCCGCCTATAATTCACCCCTCCACTTT.

The chain couples TRBV15 to TRBJ1-2; no clear D. V dropped 3 bases and J dropped 2 bases, with 13 bases sitting between them. The CDR3 length is 15 residues. Germline CDR1 LNHNV, CDR2 YYDKDF (reference sequence). The CDR3 spells CATSSYFRENYGYTF. CDR3 nucleotide sequence: TGTGCCACCAGCAGCTACTTCCGGGAAAACTATGGCTACACCTTC.

This clone was picked up one time. The rearrangement uses TRBV6-5 and TRBJ1-1; TRBD1 matches at 7 bases. Unmatched junction bases numbered 6, after V lost 2 bases and J lost 6 bases. The length of the CDR3 is 14 residues. The V gene's germline CDR1 is MNHEY and CDR2 SVGAGI. The CDR3 region is CASSYRGQSAEAFF. The CDR3 DNA follows: TGTGCCAGCAGTTACCGGGGACAGAGCGCTGAAGCTTTCTTT.

This chain connects TRBV7-9 to TRBJ2-7, with TRBD1 matching over 9 bases. The CDR3 runs to 13 residues. Germline CDR1 reads SEHNR; CDR2 reads FQNEAQ (reference sequence). The V gene end was trimmed by 5 bases and the J gene end by 5 bases; junction bases not matched to a gene: 4. The CDR3 is CASSLQGAHEQYF. CDR3 DNA sequence: TGTGCCAGCAGCCTACAGGGGGCCCACGAGCAGTACTTC.

The sample holds a few counts of this clone. The chain employs TRBV30 and TRBJ1-6, with D possibly matching TRBD1 (5 bases). V dropped 1 base and J dropped 7 bases, with 14 bases sitting between them. The CDR3 totals 15 residues. CDR1 and CDR2 from the germline V gene are GTSNPN and SVGIG (reference sequence). The CDR3 is CAWSEWAGQNSPLHF. CDR3 nucleotides: TGTGCCTGGAGTGAGTGGGCAGGGCAAAATTCACCCCTCCACTTT.

The gene calls are TRBV12-3 or TRBV12-4 and TRBJ2-7, with a tentative D call TRBD2 (6 bases). This CDR3 has 13 amino acids. V dropped 4 bases and J dropped 6 bases, with 13 bases sitting between them. The CDR3 is CASSSQEGGEQYF. CDR3 in DNA: TGTGCCAGCAGTTCCCAGGAGGGTGGCGAGCAGTACTTC.

The chain uses TRBV2 and TRBJ1-1; 8 bases are shared with TRBD1. The CDR3 totals 16 residues. From germline, CDR1 is SNHLY and CDR2 FYNNEI. V was clipped by 3 bases and J by 0 bases; unmatched bases: 6. As DNA, the CDR3 is TGTGCCAGCAGTGAGGACAGGGTGTCCATGAACACTGAAGCTTTCTTT. It is translated as CASSEDRVSMNTEAFF.

This chain uses TRBV9 with TRBJ2-1; 7 bases are a match to TRBD1. With 3 bases clipped from V and 9 bases from J, the junction kept 9 bases outside the gene matches. The germline V gene has CDR1 SGDLS and CDR2 YYNGEE. CDR3 length equals 14 residues. The CDR3 sequence is CASSATTGLGEQFF. CDR3 nucleotide sequence: TGTGCCAGCAGCGCCACGACAGGGTTGGGTGAGCAGTTCTTC.

This chain links TRBV4-2 with TRBJ2-3, with 10 nucleotides matching TRBD2. Per the germline V gene, CDR1 is LGHNA and CDR2 is YNFKEQ. J gave up 3 bases and V 2 bases, and 5 bases lay outside the gene matches. This CDR3 has 16 amino acids. In DNA, the CDR3 is TGTGCCAGCAGCCAACGAGCGGGGGGGCGGACAGATACGCAGTATTTT. Translated: CASSQRAGGRTDTQYF.

This chain uses TRBV5-1 with TRBJ2-1, with 14 bases matching TRBD2. The J segment lost 6 bases and the V segment lost 4 bases, leaving 6 bases of the junction unmatched. The germline gives CDR1 SGHRS, CDR2 YFSETQ. The CDR3 extends over 16 amino acids. CDR3 loop: CASSPGTSGRSNEQFF. In DNA, the CDR3 is TGCGCCAGCAGCCCGGGGACTAGCGGGAGAAGCAATGAGCAGTTCTTC.

The chain recombines TRBV28 with TRBJ2-2; TRBD2 agrees at 11 bases. With V trimmed by 6 bases and J by 2 bases, 11 bases remained unmatched. The CDR3 runs 18 residues. CDR1 is MDHEN and CDR2 is SYDVKM in the germline V gene. The CDR3 bases are TGTGCCAGCAGCCGACAGCTAGCGGGAGGATTCAACACCGGGGAGCTGTTTTTT. It translates to CASSRQLAGGFNTGELFF.

The genes are TRBV28 and TRBJ1-2, with 10 bases identical to TRBD1. Germline V CDR1 and CDR2: MDHEN, SYDVKM. V was pared by 1 base and J by 2 bases, with 1 base of the junction left unmatched. The CDR3 has 15 amino acids. The CDR3 bases are TGTGCCAGCAGTTTATTGACAGGGGGCAACTATGGCTACACCTTC. Amino acid sequence: CASSLLTGGNYGYTF.